Below, one T cell receptor (beta chain) is given with its context. These data belong to a study of cytotoxic CD8 clonotypes in ibrutinib-treated CLL. In the study overall: The patient breakdown showed around 10 relapsed/refractory and approximately 15 treatment-naive cases, with under 18 IGHV unmutated. Complete response was seen in 2 patients and partial in approximately 24; roughly twelve progressed and roughly 15 stayed remitted after a median roughly 70 months.

The CDR3 has 15 amino acids. With V trimmed by 5 bases and J by 2 bases, 2 bases remained unmatched. Germline CDR1 reads MNHNS; CDR2 reads SASEGT. Profiled with immunoSEQ multiplex PCR; TCRdb holds only in-frame clones, not every one. The sample gives roughly 24,000 clones, 78% of which show up once; more than 7.5% is in the top ten. The rearrangement joins TRBV6-1 to TRBJ2-6; TRBD1 aligns across 8 bases. This TCR was recovered from a human donor with chronic lymphocytic leukemia. Sample: PBMCs, taken before ibrutinib treatment. This CDR3 reads CASSSGGTGANVLTF. The CDR3 region has the DNA TGTGCCAGCAGTTCAGGGGGCACTGGGGCCAACGTCCTGACTTTC.